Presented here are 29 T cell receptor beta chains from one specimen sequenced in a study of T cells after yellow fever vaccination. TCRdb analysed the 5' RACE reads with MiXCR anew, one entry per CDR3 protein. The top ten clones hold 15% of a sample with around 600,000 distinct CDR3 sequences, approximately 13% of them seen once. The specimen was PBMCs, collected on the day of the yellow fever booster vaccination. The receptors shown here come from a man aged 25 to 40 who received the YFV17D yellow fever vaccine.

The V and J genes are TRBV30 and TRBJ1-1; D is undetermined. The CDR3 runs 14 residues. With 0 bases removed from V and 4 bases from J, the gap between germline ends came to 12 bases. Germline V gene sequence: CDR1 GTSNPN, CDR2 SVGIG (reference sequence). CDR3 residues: CAWSVEGKTTEAFF. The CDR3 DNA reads TGTGCCTGGAGTGTTGAGGGTAAGACCACTGAAGCTTTCTTT.

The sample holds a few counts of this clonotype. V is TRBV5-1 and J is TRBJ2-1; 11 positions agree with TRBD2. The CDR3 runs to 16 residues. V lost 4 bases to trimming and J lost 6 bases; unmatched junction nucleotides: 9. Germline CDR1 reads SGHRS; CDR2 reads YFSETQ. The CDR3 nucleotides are TGCGCCAGCAGCCCCCTACCCACTAGCGGGAGCAATGAGCAGTTCTTC. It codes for CASSPLPTSGSNEQFF.

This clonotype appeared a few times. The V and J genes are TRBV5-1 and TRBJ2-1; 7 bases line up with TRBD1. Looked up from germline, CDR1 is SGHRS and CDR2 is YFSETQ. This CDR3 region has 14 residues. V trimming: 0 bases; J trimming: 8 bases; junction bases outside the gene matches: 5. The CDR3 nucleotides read TGCGCCAGCAGCTTGGAAGGGGGCGCGGATGAGCAGTTCTTC. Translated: CASSLEGGADEQFF.

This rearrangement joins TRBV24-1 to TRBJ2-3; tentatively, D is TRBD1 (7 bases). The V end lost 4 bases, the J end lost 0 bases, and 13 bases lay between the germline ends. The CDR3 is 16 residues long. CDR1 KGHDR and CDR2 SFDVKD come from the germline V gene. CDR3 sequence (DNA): TGTGCCACCAGTGACCCACAGGGGACTAGCACAGATACGCAGTATTTT. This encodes CATSDPQGTSTDTQYF.

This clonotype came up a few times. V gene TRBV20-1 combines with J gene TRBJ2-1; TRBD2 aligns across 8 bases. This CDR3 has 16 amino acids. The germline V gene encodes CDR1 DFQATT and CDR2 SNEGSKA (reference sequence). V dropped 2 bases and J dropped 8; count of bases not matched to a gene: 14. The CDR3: CSARSPGTRFSDEQFF. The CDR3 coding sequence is TGCAGTGCTAGATCCCCTGGGACTAGATTTAGCGATGAGCAGTTCTTC.

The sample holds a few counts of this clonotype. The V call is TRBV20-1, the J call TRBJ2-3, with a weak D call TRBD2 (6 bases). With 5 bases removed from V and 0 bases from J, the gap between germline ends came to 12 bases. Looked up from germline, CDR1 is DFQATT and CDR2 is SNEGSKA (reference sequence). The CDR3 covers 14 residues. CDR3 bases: TGCAGTGCTGCACCCGGGACTAGCACAGATACGCAGTATTTT. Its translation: CSAAPGTSTDTQYF.

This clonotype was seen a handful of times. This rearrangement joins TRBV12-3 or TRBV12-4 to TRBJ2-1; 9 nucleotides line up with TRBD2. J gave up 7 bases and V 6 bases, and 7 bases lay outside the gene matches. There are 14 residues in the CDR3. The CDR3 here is CASSPVSGSNEQFF. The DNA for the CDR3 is TGTGCCAGCAGCCCGGTTAGCGGGAGTAATGAGCAGTTCTTC.

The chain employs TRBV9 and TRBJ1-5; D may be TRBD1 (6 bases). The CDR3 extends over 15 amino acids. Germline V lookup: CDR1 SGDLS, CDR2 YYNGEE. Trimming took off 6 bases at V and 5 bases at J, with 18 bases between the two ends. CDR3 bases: TGTGCCAGCAACCCCTTTAGGGGGGTTTATCAGCCCCAGCATTTT. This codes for CASNPFRGVYQPQHF.

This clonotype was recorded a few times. Here the CDR3 DNA reads TGTGCCAGCAGCTTAGAAGGGGGGGGCTCCTACGAGCAGTACTTC. Translation gives CASSLEGGGSYEQYF. The chain is built from TRBV7-2 and TRBJ2-7; D may be TRBD2 (7 bases). V dropped 1 base and J dropped 0 bases, with 10 bases sitting between them. The CDR3 has 15 amino acids. Germline CDR1 SGHTA, CDR2 FQGNSA.

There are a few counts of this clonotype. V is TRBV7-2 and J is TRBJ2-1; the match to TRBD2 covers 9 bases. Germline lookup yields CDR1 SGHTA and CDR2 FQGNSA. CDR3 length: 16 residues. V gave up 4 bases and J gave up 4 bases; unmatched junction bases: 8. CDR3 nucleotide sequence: TGTGCCAGCAGCTCCGATAGCGGGAGTACGTACAATGAGCAGTTCTTC. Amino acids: CASSSDSGSTYNEQFF.

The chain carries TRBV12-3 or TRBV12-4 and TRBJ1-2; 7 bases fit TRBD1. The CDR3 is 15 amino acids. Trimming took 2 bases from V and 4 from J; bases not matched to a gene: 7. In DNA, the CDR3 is TGTGCCAGCAGTTTAATCGACAGGGTTTCCTATGGCTACACCTTC. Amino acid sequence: CASSLIDRVSYGYTF.

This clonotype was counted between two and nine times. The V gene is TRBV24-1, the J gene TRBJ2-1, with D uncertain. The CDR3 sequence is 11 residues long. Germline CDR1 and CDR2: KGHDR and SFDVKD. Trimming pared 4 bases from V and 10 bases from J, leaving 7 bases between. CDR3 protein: CATSDGYEQFF. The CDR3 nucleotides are TGTGCCACCAGTGACGGCTACGAGCAGTTCTTC.

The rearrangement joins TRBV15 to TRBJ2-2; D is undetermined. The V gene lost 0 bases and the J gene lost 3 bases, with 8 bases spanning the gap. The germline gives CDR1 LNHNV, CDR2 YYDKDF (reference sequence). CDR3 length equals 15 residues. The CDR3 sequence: CATSRDPRDTGELFF. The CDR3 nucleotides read TGTGCCACCAGCAGAGATCCCCGGGACACCGGGGAGCTGTTTTTT.

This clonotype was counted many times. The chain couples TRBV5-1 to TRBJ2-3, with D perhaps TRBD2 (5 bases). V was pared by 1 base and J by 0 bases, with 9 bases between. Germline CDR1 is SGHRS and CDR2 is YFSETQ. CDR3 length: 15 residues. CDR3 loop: CASSLSGASTDTQYF. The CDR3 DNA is TGCGCCAGCAGCTTGAGCGGAGCTAGCACAGATACGCAGTATTTT. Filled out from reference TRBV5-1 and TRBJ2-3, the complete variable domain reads KAGVTQTPRYLIKTRGQQVTLSCSPISGHRSVSWYQQTPGQGLQFLFEYFSETQRNKGNFPGRFSGRQFSNSRSEMNVSTLELGDSALYLCASSLSGASTDTQYFGPGTRLTVL.

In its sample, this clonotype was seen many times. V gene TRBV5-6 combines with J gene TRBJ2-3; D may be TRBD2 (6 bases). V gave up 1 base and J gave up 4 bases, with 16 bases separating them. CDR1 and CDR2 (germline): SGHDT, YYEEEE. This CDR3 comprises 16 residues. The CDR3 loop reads CASSLLAGMRPDTQYF. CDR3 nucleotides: TGTGCCAGCAGCTTGCTGGCGGGAATGCGTCCAGATACGCAGTATTTT.

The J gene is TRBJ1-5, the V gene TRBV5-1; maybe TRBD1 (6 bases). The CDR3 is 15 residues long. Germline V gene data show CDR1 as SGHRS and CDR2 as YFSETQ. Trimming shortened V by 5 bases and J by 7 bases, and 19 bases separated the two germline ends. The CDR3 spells CASRERSGGGQPQHF. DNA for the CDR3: TGCGCCAGCAGGGAGCGCAGTGGGGGCGGGCAGCCCCAGCATTTT.

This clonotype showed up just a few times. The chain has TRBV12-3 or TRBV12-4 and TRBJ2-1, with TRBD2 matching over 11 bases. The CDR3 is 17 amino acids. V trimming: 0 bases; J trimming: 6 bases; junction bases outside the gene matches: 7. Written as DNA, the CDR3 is TGTGCCAGCAGTTTAGCCCGAACTAGCGGGAGAGGCAATGAGCAGTTCTTC. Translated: CASSLARTSGRGNEQFF.

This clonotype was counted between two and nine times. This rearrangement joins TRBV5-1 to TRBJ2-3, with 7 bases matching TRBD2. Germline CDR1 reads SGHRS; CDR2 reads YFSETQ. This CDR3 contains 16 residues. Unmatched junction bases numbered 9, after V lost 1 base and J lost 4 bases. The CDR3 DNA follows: TGCGCCAGCAGCTTGTGGAGGGAGGGCCGGCCAGATACGCAGTATTTT. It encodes CASSLWREGRPDTQYF.

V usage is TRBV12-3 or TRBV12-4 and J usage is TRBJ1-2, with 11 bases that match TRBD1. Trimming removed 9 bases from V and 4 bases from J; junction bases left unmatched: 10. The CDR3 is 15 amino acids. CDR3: CASTRTGGAGYGYTF. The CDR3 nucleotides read TGTGCCAGTACCAGGACAGGGGGCGCCGGCTATGGCTACACCTTC.

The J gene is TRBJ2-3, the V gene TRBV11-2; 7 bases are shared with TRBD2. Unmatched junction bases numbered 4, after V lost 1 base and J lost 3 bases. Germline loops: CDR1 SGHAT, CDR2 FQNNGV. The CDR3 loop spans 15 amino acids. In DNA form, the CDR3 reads TGTGCCAGCAGCTTAGGCGGGAGTGCTACAGATACGCAGTATTTT. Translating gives CASSLGGSATDTQYF.

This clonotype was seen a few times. DNA of the CDR3: TGTGCCAGCAGTGAGGGGACAGCCACATTAGGCACCCAGTACTTC. Amino acid sequence: CASSEGTATLGTQYF. The rearrangement uses TRBV25-1 and TRBJ2-5, with TRBD1 matching 7 bases. Looked up from germline, CDR1 is MGHDK and CDR2 is SYGVNS. The CDR3 length is 15 residues. With 3 bases clipped from V and 8 bases from J, the junction kept 12 bases outside the gene matches.

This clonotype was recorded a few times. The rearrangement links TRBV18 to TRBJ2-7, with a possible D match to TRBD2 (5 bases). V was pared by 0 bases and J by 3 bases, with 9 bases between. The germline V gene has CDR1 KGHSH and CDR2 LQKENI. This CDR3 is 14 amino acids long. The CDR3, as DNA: TGTGCCAGCTCACCACCGGGAGCCGGCTACGAGCAGTACTTC. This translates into CASSPPGAGYEQYF.

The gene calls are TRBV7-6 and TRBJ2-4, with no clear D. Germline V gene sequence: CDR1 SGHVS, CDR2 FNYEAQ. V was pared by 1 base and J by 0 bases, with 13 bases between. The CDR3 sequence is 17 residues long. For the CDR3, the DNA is TGTGCCAGCAGCTTAGGAGGTCCGCCACTAGCCAAAAACATTCAGTACTTC. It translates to CASSLGGPPLAKNIQYF.

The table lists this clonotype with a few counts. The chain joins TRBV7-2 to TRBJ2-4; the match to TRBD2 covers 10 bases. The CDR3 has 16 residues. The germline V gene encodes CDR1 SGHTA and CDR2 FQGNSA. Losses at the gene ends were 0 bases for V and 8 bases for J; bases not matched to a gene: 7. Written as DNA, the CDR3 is TGTGCCAGCAGCTTAGCCGAGCTAGCGGGAGCTGACATTCAGTACTTC. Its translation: CASSLAELAGADIQYF.

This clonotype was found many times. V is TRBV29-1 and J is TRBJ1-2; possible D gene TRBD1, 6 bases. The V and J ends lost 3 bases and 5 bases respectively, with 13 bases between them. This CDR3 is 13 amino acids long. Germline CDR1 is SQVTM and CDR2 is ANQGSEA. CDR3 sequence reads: CSVDGQGSYGYTF. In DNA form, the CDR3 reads TGCAGCGTTGACGGGCAGGGGTCATATGGCTACACCTTC.

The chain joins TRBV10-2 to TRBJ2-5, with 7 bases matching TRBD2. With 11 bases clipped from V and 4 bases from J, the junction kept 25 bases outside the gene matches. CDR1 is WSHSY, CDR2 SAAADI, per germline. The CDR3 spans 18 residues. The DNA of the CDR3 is TGCGCCGAGACTACGGGCGGGGGAAAGGGAGGGCAAAGAGAGACCCAGTACTTC. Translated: CAETTGGGKGGQRETQYF.

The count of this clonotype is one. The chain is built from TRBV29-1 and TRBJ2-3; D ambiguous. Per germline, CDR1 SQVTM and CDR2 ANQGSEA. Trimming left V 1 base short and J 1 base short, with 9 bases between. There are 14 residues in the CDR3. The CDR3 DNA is TGCAGCGTTGAAGGCATTCGAGGCACAGATACGCAGTATTTT. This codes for CSVEGIRGTDTQYF.

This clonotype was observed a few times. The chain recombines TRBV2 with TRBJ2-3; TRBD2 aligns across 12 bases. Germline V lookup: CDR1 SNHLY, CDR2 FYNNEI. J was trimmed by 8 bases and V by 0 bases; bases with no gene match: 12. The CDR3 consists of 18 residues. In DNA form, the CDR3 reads TGTGCCAGCAGTGAAGCGGTCCCGACTAGCGGGAGTAGTTTTACGCAGTATTTT. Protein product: CASSEAVPTSGSSFTQYF. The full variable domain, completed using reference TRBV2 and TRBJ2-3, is EPEVTQTPSHQVTQMGQEVILRCVPISNHLYFYWYRQILGQKVEFLVSFYNNEISEKSEIFDDQFSVERPDGSNFTLKIRSTKLEDSAMYFCASSEAVPTSGSSFTQYFGPGTRLTVL.

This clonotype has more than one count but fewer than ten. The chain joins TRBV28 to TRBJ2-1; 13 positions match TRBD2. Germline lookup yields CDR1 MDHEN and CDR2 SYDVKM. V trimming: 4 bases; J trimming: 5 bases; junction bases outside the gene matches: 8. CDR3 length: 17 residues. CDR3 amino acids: CASSSRTSGRLDNEQFF. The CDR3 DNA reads TGTGCCAGCAGTTCCCGGACTAGCGGGAGATTGGACAATGAGCAGTTCTTC.